Listed below are T cell receptor beta chains from one sample, sequenced in a study of blood T cell repertoires in COVID-19. TCRdb's table, derived via immunoSEQ multiplex PCR, lists solely in-frame clones and lacks some. The table shows some 380,000 clones, with around 87% occurring only once. The material sequenced was PBMCs or T cells enriched from blood (not recorded which). The receptors derive from a man aged 25 to 45 who had recovered from COVID-19. Both conserved end residues are part of each CDR3.

J gene: TRBJ2-7; V gene: TRBV4-2; CDR3 protein: CASSQDGTVSYEQYF
J gene: TRBJ1-5; V gene: TRBV5-1; CDR3 protein: CASSAGQENQPQHF
J gene: TRBJ2-3; V gene: TRBV7-9; CDR3 protein: CASSPKGAGSTDTQYF
J gene: TRBJ1-5; V gene: TRBV10-3; CDR3 protein: CAIRGDSNQPQHF
J gene: TRBJ2-1; V gene: TRBV9; CDR3 protein: CASSVGSGGAGEQFF
J gene: TRBJ1-1; V gene: TRBV30; CDR3 protein: CAWEGQPNTEAFF
J gene: TRBJ2-2; V gene: TRBV19; CDR3 protein: CASGPGLGSSGELFF
J gene: TRBJ2-2; V gene: TRBV4-1; CDR3 protein: CASSRGEAYTGELFF
J gene: TRBJ1-6; V gene: TRBV4-1; CDR3 protein: CASSQDGRGGSSPLHF
J gene: TRBJ2-1; V gene: TRBV15; CDR3 protein: CATSSRTGGSYNEQFF
J gene: TRBJ1-2; V gene: TRBV28; CDR3 protein: CANYDRREGGYTF
J gene: TRBJ1-1; V gene: TRBV7-6; CDR3 protein: CASSVTGTGLEAFF
J gene: TRBJ1-5; V gene: TRBV7-2; CDR3 protein: CASSRVGVRNQPQHF
J gene: TRBJ2-7; V gene: TRBV5-1; CDR3 protein: CASSTTGNPYEQYF
J gene: TRBJ1-3; V gene: TRBV5-6; CDR3 protein: CASSNRGLNSGNTIYF
J gene: TRBJ2-2; V gene: TRBV27; CDR3 protein: CASSPWLADTGELFF
J gene: TRBJ2-3; V gene: TRBV20-1; CDR3 protein: CSASRASGGADTQYF
J gene: TRBJ2-2; V gene: TRBV10-1; CDR3 protein: CASNRDRASGELFF
J gene: TRBJ1-1; V gene: TRBV7-9; CDR3 protein: CASSFSGQGAAFF
J gene: TRBJ2-1; V gene: TRBV9; CDR3 protein: CASSPPWGRAGYNEQFF
J gene: TRBJ1-1; V gene: TRBV9; CDR3 protein: CASNRDRGDEAFF
J gene: TRBJ1-2; V gene: TRBV6-5; CDR3 protein: CASSYSKWGEGYGYTF
J gene: TRBJ1-5; V gene: TRBV7-2; CDR3 protein: CASSLGGVGNQPQHF
J gene: TRBJ1-6; V gene: TRBV19; CDR3 protein: CASSPGRGESPLHF
J gene: TRBJ2-4; V gene: TRBV5-6; CDR3 protein: CASSVRGYLAKNIQYF
J gene: TRBJ2-7; V gene: TRBV19; CDR3 protein: CASSQNSYEQYF
J gene: TRBJ2-7; V gene: TRBV7-2; CDR3 protein: CASSSSGLAGEEQYF
J gene: TRBJ2-7; V gene: TRBV6-1; CDR3 protein: CASSEAGARGEQYF
J gene: TRBJ1-5; V gene: TRBV11-2; CDR3 protein: CASSPLGEDQPQHF
J gene: TRBJ1-2; V gene: TRBV3-1/TRBV3-2; CDR3 protein: CASSRQGSKQGYTF
J gene: TRBJ2-3; V gene: TRBV4-2; CDR3 protein: CASSTRSLAGVPSTDTQYF
J gene: TRBJ2-2; V gene: TRBV7-2; CDR3 protein: CASSWDSTNTGELFF
J gene: TRBJ1-1; V gene: TRBV11-2; CDR3 protein: CASSLATGGLTEAFF
J gene: TRBJ1-6; V gene: TRBV18; CDR3 protein: CASSLTGSPMNSPLHF
J gene: TRBJ2-7; V gene: TRBV5-4; CDR3 protein: CASSPTSSGGYEQYF
J gene: TRBJ2-7; V gene: TRBV6-2/TRBV6-3; CDR3 protein: CASSQGQREQYF
J gene: TRBJ1-1; V gene: TRBV4-3; CDR3 protein: CASSQDGPGGFTEAFF
J gene: TRBJ1-4; V gene: TRBV30; CDR3 protein: CASRGSNEKLFF
J gene: TRBJ1-1; V gene: TRBV6-5; CDR3 protein: CASIGRASTEAFF
J gene: TRBJ1-5; V gene: TRBV19; CDR3 protein: CASRTGGTSNQPQHF
J gene: TRBJ1-1; V gene: TRBV3-1/TRBV3-2; CDR3 protein: CASSQGLVWAAFF
J gene: TRBJ1-6; V gene: TRBV27; CDR3 protein: CASSPFPGQGNSPLHF
J gene: TRBJ1-2; V gene: TRBV19; CDR3 protein: CATASGSANYGYTF
J gene: TRBJ2-3; V gene: TRBV6-5; CDR3 protein: CATGSGVRTDTQYF
J gene: TRBJ2-1; V gene: TRBV4-1; CDR3 protein: CASSQEEGRVEQFF
J gene: TRBJ1-4; V gene: TRBV5-1; CDR3 protein: CASSRTGGATNEKLFF
J gene: TRBJ1-2; V gene: TRBV5-6; CDR3 protein: CASSLVQGAGYTF
J gene: TRBJ2-5; V gene: TRBV6-5; CDR3 protein: CASSYTGGQETQYF
J gene: TRBJ2-7; V gene: TRBV30; CDR3 protein: CAWSPGQDKEYF
J gene: TRBJ2-6; V gene: TRBV10-3; CDR3 protein: CAISEGGPTSGANVLTF
J gene: TRBJ1-1; V gene: TRBV11-2; CDR3 protein: CASSLGTGGNTEAFF
J gene: TRBJ2-6; V gene: TRBV7-9; CDR3 protein: CASSHTSSGANVLTF